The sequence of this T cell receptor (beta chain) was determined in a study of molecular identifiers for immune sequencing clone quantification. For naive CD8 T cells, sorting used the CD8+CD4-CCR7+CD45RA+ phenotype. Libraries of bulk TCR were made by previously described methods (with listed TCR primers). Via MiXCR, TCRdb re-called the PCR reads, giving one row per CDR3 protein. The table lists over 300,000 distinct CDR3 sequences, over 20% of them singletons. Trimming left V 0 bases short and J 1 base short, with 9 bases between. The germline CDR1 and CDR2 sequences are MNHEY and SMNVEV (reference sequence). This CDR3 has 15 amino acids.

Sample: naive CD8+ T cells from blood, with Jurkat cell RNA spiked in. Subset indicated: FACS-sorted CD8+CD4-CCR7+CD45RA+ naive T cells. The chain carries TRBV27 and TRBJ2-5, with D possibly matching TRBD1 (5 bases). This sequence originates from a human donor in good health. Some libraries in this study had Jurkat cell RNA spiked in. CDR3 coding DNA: TGTGCCAGCAGTTTATCGATAGGGGCCCAAGAGACCCAGTACTTC. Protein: CASSLSIGAQETQYF.